Sequencing of this TCR beta chain was carried out in a study of cytomegalovirus exposure and HLA in healthy donors. About the research overall: T cells numbering about 200 million yielded some 120 million unique TCR beta sequences in an earlier analysis. Study observations and caveats: Researchers catalogued some 160 TCR beta chains as cytomegalovirus-associated. Later findings reportedly placed an Asian-associated ancestry cluster below the approximately 670-donor mean for N-insertions. Roughly uniform sequencing depth across donors was assumed, possibly incorrectly.

Trimming at V came to 4 bases and at J to 1 base, leaving 4 bases not matched to a gene. Germline lookup yields CDR1 SGHRS and CDR2 YFSETQ. This CDR3 is 14 amino acids long. As for this clone: Its matching antigen is unknown.

60 Vbeta and 13 Jbeta primers were used in PCR. Only in-frame clones appear in the TCRdb table, and some are missing; sequencing was by immunoSEQ multiplex PCR. The table lists around 100,000 clones, roughly 73% of them singletons. The receptor comes from a young woman in good health and CMV-seronegative. This rearrangement joins TRBV5-1 to TRBJ1-1; 7 nucleotides agree with TRBD1. The sequenced sample consisted of PBMCs. The CDR3 sequence: CASSVGTANTEAFF. The CDR3, as DNA: TGCGCCAGCAGCGTGGGGACAGCGAACACTGAAGCTTTCTTT.